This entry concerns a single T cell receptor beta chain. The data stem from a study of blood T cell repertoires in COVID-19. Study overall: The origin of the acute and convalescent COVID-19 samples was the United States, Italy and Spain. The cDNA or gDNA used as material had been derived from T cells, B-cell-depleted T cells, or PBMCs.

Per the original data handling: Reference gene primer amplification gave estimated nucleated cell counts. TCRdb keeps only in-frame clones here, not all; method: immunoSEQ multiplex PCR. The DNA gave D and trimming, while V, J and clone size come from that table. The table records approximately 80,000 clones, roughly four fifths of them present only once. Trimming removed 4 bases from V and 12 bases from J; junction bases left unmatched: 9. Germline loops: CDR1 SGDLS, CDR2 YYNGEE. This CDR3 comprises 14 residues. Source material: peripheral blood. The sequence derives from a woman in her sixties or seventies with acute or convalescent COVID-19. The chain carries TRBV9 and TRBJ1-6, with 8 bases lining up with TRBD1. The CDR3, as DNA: TGTGCCAGCAGCTTCCGGGACAGGAGCCTACCCCTCCACTTT. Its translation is CASSFRDRSLPLHF. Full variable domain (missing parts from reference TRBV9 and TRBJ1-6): DSGVTQTPKHLITATGQRVTLRCSPRSGDLSVYWYQQSLDQGLQFLIQYYNGEERAKGNILERFSAQQFPDLHSELNLSSLELGDSALYFCASSFRDRSLPLHFGNGTRLTVT.